The present T cell receptor (beta chain) was sequenced within a study of T cells in Graves' hyperthyroidism and ophthalmopathy. The CDR3 extends over 14 amino acids. Germline CDR1 reads GTSNPN; CDR2 reads SVGIG (reference sequence). Losses at the gene ends were 0 bases for V and 7 bases for J; bases not matched to a gene: 8. Many counts were recorded for this clonotype. TCR beta CDR3 sequences were amplified from RNA transcripts. The TCR CDR3 was amplified in a first-round RT-PCR using the HTBI primer set. One entry per CDR3 protein results from TCRdb running MiXCR on the multiplex PCR reads. The top ten hold 5.3% of the sample, which has approximately 410,000 distinct CDR3 sequences, roughly an eighth seen once. Diagnoses rested on clinical symptoms, serum thyroxine and TRAb, thyroid ultrasound and orbital computed tomography.

The sample comprised blood. This clonotype was obtained from a woman younger than 30 with Graves' hyperthyroidism. This chain connects TRBV30 to TRBJ2-7; 8 bases are shared with TRBD1. The CDR3 sequence is CAWSVLQGAGEQYF. CDR3 in DNA: TGTGCCTGGAGTGTACTGCAGGGGGCTGGTGAGCAGTACTTC.